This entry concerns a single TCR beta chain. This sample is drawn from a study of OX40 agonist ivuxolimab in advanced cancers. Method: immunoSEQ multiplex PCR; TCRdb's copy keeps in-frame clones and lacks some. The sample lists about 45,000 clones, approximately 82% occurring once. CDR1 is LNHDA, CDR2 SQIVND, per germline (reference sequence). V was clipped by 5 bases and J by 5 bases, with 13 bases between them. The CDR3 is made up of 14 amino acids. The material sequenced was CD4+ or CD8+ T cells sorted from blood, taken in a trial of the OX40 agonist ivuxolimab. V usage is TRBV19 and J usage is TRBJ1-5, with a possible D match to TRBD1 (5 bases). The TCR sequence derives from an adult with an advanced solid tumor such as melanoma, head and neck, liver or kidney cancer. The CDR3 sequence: CASSPWGSDQPQHF. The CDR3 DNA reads TGTGCCAGTAGTCCCTGGGGGTCGGATCAGCCCCAGCATTTT.